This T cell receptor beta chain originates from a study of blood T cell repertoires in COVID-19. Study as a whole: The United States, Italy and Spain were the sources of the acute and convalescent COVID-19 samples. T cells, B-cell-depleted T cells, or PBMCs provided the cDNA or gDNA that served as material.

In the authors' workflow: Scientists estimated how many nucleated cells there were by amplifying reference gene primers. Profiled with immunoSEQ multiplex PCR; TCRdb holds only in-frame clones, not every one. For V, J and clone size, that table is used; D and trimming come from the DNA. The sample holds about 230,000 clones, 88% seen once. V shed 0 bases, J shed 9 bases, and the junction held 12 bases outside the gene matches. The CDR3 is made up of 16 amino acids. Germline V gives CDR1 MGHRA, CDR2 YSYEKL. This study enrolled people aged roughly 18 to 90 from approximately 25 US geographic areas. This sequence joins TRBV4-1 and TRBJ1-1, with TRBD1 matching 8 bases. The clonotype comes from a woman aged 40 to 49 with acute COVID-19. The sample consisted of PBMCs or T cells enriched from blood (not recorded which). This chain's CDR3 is CASSQDQGQGARKAFF. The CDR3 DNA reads TGCGCCAGCAGCCAAGATCAAGGGCAGGGGGCACGAAAAGCTTTCTTT.